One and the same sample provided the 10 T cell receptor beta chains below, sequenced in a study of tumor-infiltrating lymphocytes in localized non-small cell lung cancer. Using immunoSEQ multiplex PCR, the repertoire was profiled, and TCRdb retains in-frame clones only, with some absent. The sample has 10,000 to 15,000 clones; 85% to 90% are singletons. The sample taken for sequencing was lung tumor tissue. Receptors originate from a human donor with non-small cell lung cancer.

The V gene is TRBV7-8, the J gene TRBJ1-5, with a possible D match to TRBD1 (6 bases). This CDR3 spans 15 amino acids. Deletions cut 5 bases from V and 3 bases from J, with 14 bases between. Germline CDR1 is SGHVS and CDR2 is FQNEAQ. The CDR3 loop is CASSNPGTHNQPQHF. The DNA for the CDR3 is TGTGCCAGCAGCAATCCTGGGACACACAATCAGCCCCAGCATTTT.

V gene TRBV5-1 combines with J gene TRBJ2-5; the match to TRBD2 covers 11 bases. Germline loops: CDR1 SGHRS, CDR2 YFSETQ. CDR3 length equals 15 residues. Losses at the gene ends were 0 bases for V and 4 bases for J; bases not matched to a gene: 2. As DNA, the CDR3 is TGCGCCAGCAGCTTGGCAGGGACTAGCGGAGAGACCCAGTACTTC. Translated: CASSLAGTSGETQYF.

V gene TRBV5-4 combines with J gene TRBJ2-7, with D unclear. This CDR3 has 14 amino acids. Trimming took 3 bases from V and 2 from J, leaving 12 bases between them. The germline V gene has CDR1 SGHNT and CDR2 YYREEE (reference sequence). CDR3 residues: CASSSLRTPYEQYF. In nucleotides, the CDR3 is TGTGCCAGCAGCTCGTTGCGGACCCCCTACGAGCAGTACTTC.

The CDR3 DNA follows: TGCAGCGCATACAGGGTTACCGGGGAGCTGTTTTTT. It encodes CSAYRVTGELFF. This rearrangement joins TRBV29-1 to TRBJ2-2; weak D call: TRBD1 (6 bases). V was trimmed by 7 bases and J by 5 bases, leaving 11 bases between them. Germline V CDR1 and CDR2: SQVTM, ANQGSEA. The CDR3 runs to 12 residues.

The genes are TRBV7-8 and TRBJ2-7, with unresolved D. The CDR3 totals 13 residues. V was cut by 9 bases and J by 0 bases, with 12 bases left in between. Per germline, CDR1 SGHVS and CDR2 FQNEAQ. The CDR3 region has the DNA TGTGCCAGTACACCGGGCCGCTCCTACGAGCAGTACTTC. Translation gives CASTPGRSYEQYF.

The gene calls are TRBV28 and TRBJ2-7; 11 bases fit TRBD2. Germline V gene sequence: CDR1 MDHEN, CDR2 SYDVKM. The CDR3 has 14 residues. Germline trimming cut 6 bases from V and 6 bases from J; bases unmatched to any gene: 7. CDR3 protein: CASSLLAGELEQYF. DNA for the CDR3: TGTGCCAGCAGCCTACTAGCGGGAGAACTCGAGCAGTACTTC.

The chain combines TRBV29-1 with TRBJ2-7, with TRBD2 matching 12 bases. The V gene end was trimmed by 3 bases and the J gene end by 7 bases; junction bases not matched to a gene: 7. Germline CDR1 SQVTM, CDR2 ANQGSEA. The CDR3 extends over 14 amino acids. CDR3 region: CSVEVTSGRREQYF. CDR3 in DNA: TGCAGCGTTGAGGTGACTAGCGGGAGACGGGAGCAGTACTTC.

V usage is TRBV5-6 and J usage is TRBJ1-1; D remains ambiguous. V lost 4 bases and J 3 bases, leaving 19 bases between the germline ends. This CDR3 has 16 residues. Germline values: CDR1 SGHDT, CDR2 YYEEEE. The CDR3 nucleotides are TGTGCCAGCAGCCCGGGGAGGGTGGGTTGGGACACTGAAGCTTTCTTT. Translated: CASSPGRVGWDTEAFF.

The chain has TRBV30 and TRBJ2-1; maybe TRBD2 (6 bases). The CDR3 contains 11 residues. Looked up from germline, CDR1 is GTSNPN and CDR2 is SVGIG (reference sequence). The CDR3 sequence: CSSVRYNEQFF. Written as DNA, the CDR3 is TGTTCTAGCGTGAGATACAATGAGCAGTTCTTC.

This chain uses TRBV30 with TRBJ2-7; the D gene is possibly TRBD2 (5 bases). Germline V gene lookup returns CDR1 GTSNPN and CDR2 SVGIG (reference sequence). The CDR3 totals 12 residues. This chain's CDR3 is CAWAGAAYEQYF. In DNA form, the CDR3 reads TGTGCTTGGGCGGGCGCCGCATACGAGCAGTACTTC.